Below, 30 T cell receptor beta chains from the same sample are listed, as sequenced in a study of PD-1 blockade in classical Hodgkin lymphoma. Exposure to brentuximab vedotin varied, and each patient had relapsed following autologous stem cell transplantation. Assay: immunoSEQ multiplex PCR; the TCRdb copy retains only in-frame clones and omits some. The sample contains about 13,000 clones, around 76% of which appear only once. The material sequenced was peripheral blood mononuclear cells (PBMCs), taken at baseline. All receptors come from a human donor with classical Hodgkin lymphoma.

The chain combines TRBV28 with TRBJ2-7; D may be TRBD1 (6 bases). Germline loops: CDR1 MDHEN, CDR2 SYDVKM. Trimming took off 2 bases at V and 2 bases at J, with 22 bases between the two ends. The CDR3 length is 18 residues. CDR3 sequence: CASSLVGQGISMPYEQYF. The CDR3 DNA is TGTGCCAGCAGTTTAGTTGGGCAGGGGATCTCCATGCCCTACGAGCAGTACTTC.

The chain employs TRBV25-1 and TRBJ2-7, with no clear D. The germline V gene has CDR1 MGHDK and CDR2 SYGVNS. Trimming shortened V by 1 base and J by 6 bases, and 7 bases separated the two germline ends. There are 12 residues in the CDR3. CDR3 residues: CASSEWNREQYF. As DNA, the CDR3 is TGTGCCAGCAGTGAATGGAACCGCGAGCAGTACTTC.

J is TRBJ2-1 and V is TRBV5-1; TRBD2 aligns across 7 bases. V shed 6 bases and J 2 bases; nucleotides not matched to a gene: 8. The CDR3 loop spans 15 amino acids. Per germline, CDR1 SGHRS and CDR2 YFSETQ. The CDR3 region has the DNA TGCGCCAGCACCGATACGGGAGGAGCCTACAATGAGCAGTTCTTC. Amino acids: CASTDTGGAYNEQFF.

This clone appeared a single time. V and J are TRBV5-4 and TRBJ2-7; 7 bases agree with TRBD1. With V trimmed by 3 bases and J by 2 bases, 5 bases remained unmatched. The germline V gene has CDR1 SGHNT and CDR2 YYREEE (reference sequence). The CDR3 extends over 14 amino acids. The CDR3 DNA sequence: TGTGCCAGCAGCTCCGGACAGGTACCCTACGAGCAGTACTTC. It encodes CASSSGQVPYEQYF.

V and J are TRBV5-4 and TRBJ2-5; weak D call: TRBD1 (5 bases). Germline CDR1 and CDR2: SGHNT and YYREEE (reference sequence). The CDR3 is 15 amino acids. Deletions cut 0 bases from V and 4 bases from J, with 13 bases between. The DNA for the CDR3 is TGTGCCAGCAGCTTGGCCAAAGCAGGGCGAGAGACCCAGTACTTC. Translation: CASSLAKAGRETQYF.

The gene calls are TRBV6-5 and TRBJ2-7; 7 nucleotides align to TRBD1. V lost 5 bases and J lost 0; bases outside the gene matches: 4. In germline, CDR1 is MNHEY, CDR2 SVGAGI. The CDR3 has 14 amino acids. The chain's CDR3 is CASSTRTGSYEQYF. The CDR3 nucleotides are TGTGCCAGCAGTACACGGACAGGCTCCTACGAGCAGTACTTC.

J is TRBJ1-2 and V is TRBV10-3; D is possibly TRBD1 (6 bases). The CDR3 has 15 residues. CDR1 is ENHRY and CDR2 is SYGVKD in the germline V gene. Trimming cost V 3 bases and J 8 bases, with 19 bases left between them. This CDR3 is CAISDPRSGVGGYTF. The CDR3 region has the DNA TGTGCCATCAGTGACCCCCGTTCAGGGGTAGGCGGCTACACCTTC.

This clone was observed once. The chain joins TRBV27 to TRBJ1-5; no clear D gene. The CDR3 spans 14 residues. Germline values: CDR1 MNHEY, CDR2 SMNVEV (reference sequence). Trimming left V 6 bases short and J 4 bases short, with 13 bases between. DNA of the CDR3: TGTGCCAGCAGCATACGACGGGATAATCAGCCCCAGCATTTT. As protein: CASSIRRDNQPQHF.

The V and J genes are TRBV6-1 and TRBJ2-1, with unresolved D. The CDR3 has 13 amino acids. With 2 bases removed from V and 9 bases from J, the gap between germline ends came to 11 bases. CDR1 and CDR2 from the germline V gene are MNHNS and SASEGT. The CDR3 reads CASSELRPGEQFF. CDR3 nucleotide sequence: TGTGCCAGCAGTGAACTGCGTCCCGGTGAGCAGTTCTTC.

The chain joins TRBV5-4 to TRBJ1-3; D gene uncertain. Germline lookup yields CDR1 SGHNT and CDR2 YYREEE (reference sequence). V lost 2 bases, J lost 2 bases, and 8 bases lay in between. CDR3 length: 14 amino acids. The chain's CDR3 is CASSFGRPGNTIYF. CDR3 bases: TGTGCCAGCAGCTTTGGCAGACCTGGAAACACCATATATTTT.

This chain joins TRBV14 and TRBJ1-2; D remains unclear. Germline V gives CDR1 SGHDN, CDR2 FVKESK. CDR3 size: 12 residues. Trimming took off 3 bases at V and 7 bases at J, with 9 bases between the two ends. Written as DNA, the CDR3 is TGTGCCAGCAGCCAGGGGAACCCTGGCTACACCTTC. It yields the protein CASSQGNPGYTF. The complete variable domain, with remaining parts taken from reference TRBV14 and TRBJ1-2, reads EAGVTQFPSHSVIEKGQTVTLRCDPISGHDNLYWYRRVMGKEIKFLLHFVKESKQDESGMPNNRFLAERTGGTYSTLKVQPAELEDSGVYFCASSQGNPGYTFGSGTRLTVV.

The genes are TRBV10-1 and TRBJ2-5; D might be TRBD1 (6 bases). CDR3 size: 14 residues. Germline V gene sequence: CDR1 WNHNN, CDR2 SYGVQD (reference sequence). The V and J ends lost 4 bases and 5 bases respectively, with 14 bases between them. The CDR3 sequence is CASSANRVGETQYF. CDR3 sequence (DNA): TGCGCCAGCAGTGCAAACAGGGTAGGGGAGACCCAGTACTTC.

V usage is TRBV7-9 and J usage is TRBJ2-7, with D possibly matching TRBD1 (6 bases). Per germline, CDR1 SEHNR and CDR2 FQNEAQ (reference sequence). V lost 3 bases and J 0 bases, leaving 15 bases between the germline ends. The CDR3 loop spans 16 amino acids. The CDR3 is CASSLAWGHDSYEQYF. The CDR3 region has the DNA TGTGCCAGCAGCTTGGCGTGGGGACACGACTCCTACGAGCAGTACTTC. The variable domain in full, with the rest retrieved from reference TRBV7-9 and TRBJ2-7, is DTGVSQNPRHKITKRGQNVTFRCDPISEHNRLYWYRQTLGQGPEFLTYFQNEAQLEKSRLLSDRFSAERPKGSFSTLEIQRTEQGDSAMYLCASSLAWGHDSYEQYFGPGTRLTVT.

The chain combines TRBV5-4 with TRBJ1-4; 11 positions agree with TRBD1. Trimming took 4 bases from V and 7 from J; bases not matched to a gene: 6. The CDR3 has 15 amino acids. Germline CDR1 SGHNT, CDR2 YYREEE (reference sequence). The CDR3, as DNA: TGTGCCAGCAGCAACCCCGGGACAGGGGGTGAAAAACTGTTTTTT. It is translated as CASSNPGTGGEKLFF. Full variable domain (outside the CDR3, taken from reference TRBV5-4 and TRBJ1-4): ETGVTQSPTHLIKTRGQQVTLRCSSQSGHNTVSWYQQALGQGPQFIFQYYREEENGRGNFPPRFSGLQFPNYSSELNVNALELDDSALYLCASSNPGTGGEKLFFGSGTQLSVL.

The chain employs TRBV5-1 and TRBJ1-1, with D perhaps matching TRBD1 (5 bases). This CDR3 region has 13 residues. Germline assignment: CDR1 SGHRS and CDR2 YFSETQ. Trimming took off 1 base at V and 8 bases at J, with 12 bases between the two ends. The CDR3 loop reads CASSLFGEGEAFF. DNA for the CDR3: TGCGCCAGCAGCTTGTTTGGGGAGGGGGAAGCTTTCTTT.

This clone was counted once. An end of the junction does not agree with germline; a read error may underlie this. The same CDR3 can be traced to other DNA sequences in this sample. V and J are TRBV19 and TRBJ2-7; 9 bases line up with TRBD1. Germline-derived CDR1 and CDR2 are LNHDA and SQIVND (reference sequence). There are 15 residues in the CDR3. CDR3 in amino acids: CASSPDRGSYYEQYF. The CDR3 region has the DNA TGTGCCAGTAGTCCGGACAGGGGTTCTTACTACGAGCAGTACTTT.

This chain joins TRBV7-7 and TRBJ2-1; 7 nucleotides line up with TRBD1. The germline CDR1 and CDR2 sequences are SSHAT and FNYEAQ (reference sequence). The CDR3 contains 13 residues. J lost 6 bases, V lost 3 bases, and 2 bases had no gene match. The CDR3 bases are TGTGCCAGCAGCTTGGGACAGACCAATGAGCAGTTCTTC. This translates into CASSLGQTNEQFF. The entire variable domain, with the rest obtained from reference TRBV7-7 and TRBJ2-1, is as follows: GAGVSQSPRYKVTKRGQDVTLRCDPISSHATLYWYQQALGQGPEFLTYFNYEAQPDKSGLPSDRFSAERPEGSISTLTIQRTEQRDSAMYRCASSLGQTNEQFFGPGTRLTVL.

This sequence joins TRBV5-1 and TRBJ1-4, with 10 bases aligning to TRBD1. Unmatched junction bases numbered 4, after V lost 0 bases and J lost 8 bases. Per the germline V gene, CDR1 is SGHRS and CDR2 is YFSETQ. The CDR3 length is 15 residues. CDR3 in DNA: TGCGCCAGCAGCTTGGTCGGGACAGGGGCGGAAAAACTGTTTTTT. Protein product: CASSLVGTGAEKLFF.

The chain uses TRBV4-2 and TRBJ2-5; 12 nucleotides align to TRBD2. Germline V gives CDR1 LGHNA, CDR2 YNFKEQ. Trimming took 1 base from V and 5 from J; bases not matched to a gene: 2. The CDR3 loop spans 15 amino acids. CDR3 sequence (DNA): TGTGCCAGCAGCCAAGCTAGCGGGAGGGGGGAGACCCAGTACTTC. Protein sequence: CASSQASGRGETQYF.

The rearrangement uses TRBV2 and TRBJ2-5; 11 bases are shared with TRBD2. Germline V lookup: CDR1 SNHLY, CDR2 FYNNEI. The CDR3 is 18 amino acids. With 9 bases clipped from V and 6 bases from J, the junction kept 21 bases outside the gene matches. The CDR3 here is CASSTGDLTSGGRKTQYF. CDR3 DNA: TGTGCCAGTAGTACAGGGGACCTAACTAGCGGGGGCAGAAAGACCCAGTACTTC.

The chain combines TRBV4-1 with TRBJ2-3; TRBD2 aligns across 9 bases. CDR1 and CDR2 (germline): MGHRA, YSYEKL. CDR3 size: 17 residues. The trim removed 1 base at V and 6 bases at J, leaving 11 bases unmatched. The CDR3 DNA reads as TGCGCCAGCAGCCAAGGCGGAGCGGGGGGTCTGGCGGATACGCAGTATTTT. It yields the protein CASSQGGAGGLADTQYF.

The chain has TRBV19 and TRBJ2-2, with unresolved D. The CDR3 loop spans 13 amino acids. Looked up from germline, CDR1 is LNHDA and CDR2 is SQIVND (reference sequence). V lost 0 bases and J lost 8, with 7 bases in between. The chain's CDR3 is CASSIDIAGELFF. DNA of the CDR3: TGTGCCAGTAGTATAGATATCGCGGGGGAGCTGTTTTTT.

The chain carries TRBV6-5 and TRBJ2-3; D call uncertain. Trimming cost V 6 bases and J 1 base, with 11 bases left between them. The CDR3 length is 14 residues. Looked up from germline, CDR1 is MNHEY and CDR2 is SVGAGI. This chain's CDR3 is CASRRVGGTDTQYF. The CDR3 DNA reads TGTGCCAGCAGAAGGGTCGGAGGCACAGATACGCAGTATTTT.

This clone was observed a single time. The rearrangement uses TRBV2 and TRBJ2-3, with D tentatively TRBD2 (7 bases). Germline CDR1 and CDR2: SNHLY and FYNNEI. Trimming took 7 bases from V and 6 from J, leaving 20 bases between them. The length of the CDR3 is 15 residues. In DNA form, the CDR3 reads TGTGCCAGCATCTTTCGGGGGGCGAGTTCGGATACGCAGTATTTT. This gives the protein CASIFRGASSDTQYF.

This chain links TRBV7-9 with TRBJ1-1; weak D call: TRBD1 (5 bases). The CDR3 is made up of 14 amino acids. The germline V gene has CDR1 SEHNR and CDR2 FQNEAQ (reference sequence). Trimming pared 4 bases from V and 3 bases from J, leaving 12 bases between. CDR3 region: CASSYQGLYTEAFF. The CDR3, as DNA: TGTGCCAGCAGCTATCAGGGCTTGTACACTGAAGCTTTCTTT.

This clone was observed a few times. The V and J genes are TRBV27 and TRBJ2-1; no clear D gene. CDR1 MNHEY and CDR2 SMNVEV come from the germline V gene (reference sequence). The CDR3 length is 13 residues. Deletions cut 3 bases from V and 8 bases from J, with 11 bases between. Here the CDR3 reads CASSFEGFDEQFF. Here the CDR3 DNA reads TGTGCCAGCAGTTTCGAAGGGTTCGATGAGCAGTTCTTC.

This sequence joins TRBV5-1 and TRBJ1-2, with D uncertain. This CDR3 spans 16 amino acids. V lost 0 bases to trimming and J lost 0 bases, with 12 bases between them. Germline values: CDR1 SGHRS, CDR2 YFSETQ. The DNA for the CDR3 is TGCGCCAGCAGCTTGGTGCCAGCCGCCTCTAACTATGGCTACACCTTC. It yields the protein CASSLVPAASNYGYTF.

This chain connects TRBV10-2 to TRBJ1-2; D might be TRBD1 (6 bases). Trimming cost V 4 bases and J 4 bases, with 25 bases left between them. The germline CDR1 and CDR2 sequences are WSHSY and SAAADI. The CDR3 runs to 18 residues. CDR3 sequence (DNA): TGCGCCAGCAGTGTTGCCCTGAAGGGGGGGGCGCCCCTCTATGGCTACACCTTC. This codes for CASSVALKGGAPLYGYTF.

V is TRBV6-1 and J is TRBJ1-4; D gene uncertain. CDR3 length equals 19 residues. The V gene's germline CDR1 is MNHNS and CDR2 SASEGT. V was cut by 1 base and J by 3 bases, with 21 bases left in between. CDR3 amino acids: CASSEEEVGIGTANEKLFF. CDR3 nucleotides: TGTGCCAGCAGTGAAGAGGAGGTGGGAATTGGAACAGCTAATGAAAAACTGTTTTTT.

This clone was recorded once. This sequence joins TRBV5-1 and TRBJ2-7; D gene ambiguous. There are 12 residues in the CDR3. Germline loops: CDR1 SGHRS, CDR2 YFSETQ. The V end was cut by 2 bases, the J end by 6 bases, with 9 bases between. In DNA, the CDR3 is TGCGCCAGCAGCTTCTTGTATGGCGAGCAGTACTTC. Amino acid sequence: CASSFLYGEQYF.